Shown below are 5 T cell receptor beta chains from a single sample sequenced in a study of blood T cell repertoires in COVID-19. Assay: immunoSEQ multiplex PCR; the TCRdb copy retains only in-frame clones and omits some. The sample carries about 280,000 clones, under 90% recorded once. The sample consisted of peripheral blood. These receptor sequences come from a man aged 50 to 59 with acute or convalescent COVID-19.

The rearrangement links TRBV10-1 to TRBJ1-1; D possibly corresponds to TRBD1 (5 bases). V dropped 8 bases and J dropped 1 base, with 11 bases sitting between them. The germline CDR1 and CDR2 sequences are WNHNN and SYGVQD (reference sequence). The CDR3 contains 13 residues. As DNA, the CDR3 is TGCGCCAGCGGGGCAGGTCGGAACACTGAAGCTTTCTTT. This codes for CASGAGRNTEAFF.

CDR3 bases: TGCGCCAGCAGCGACCCGACAGGGACCTATGGCTACACCTTC. It specifies CASSDPTGTYGYTF. V is TRBV4-1 and J is TRBJ1-2; 7 positions agree with TRBD1. The CDR3 runs to 14 residues. Germline V gene lookup returns CDR1 MGHRA and CDR2 YSYEKL. The ends lost 5 bases at V and 4 bases at J; junction bases unmatched: 7.

V usage is TRBV6-1 and J usage is TRBJ1-1; the D gene is possibly TRBD1 (5 bases). V was cut by 1 base and J by 4 bases, with 13 bases left in between. CDR1 is MNHNS, CDR2 SASEGT, per germline. This CDR3 comprises 15 residues. Written as DNA, the CDR3 is TGTGCCAGCAGTGAAGGGCGGGGGATGGGCACTGAAGCTTTCTTT. Translated: CASSEGRGMGTEAFF.

As DNA, the CDR3 is TGTGCCAGCAGTCCCCGACAGGGCGGCGGCAATCAGCCCCAGCATTTT. Translating gives CASSPRQGGGNQPQHF. J is TRBJ1-5 and V is TRBV27; 7 bases align to TRBD1. Germline CDR1 reads MNHEY; CDR2 reads SMNVEV (reference sequence). This CDR3 comprises 16 residues. J gave up 2 bases and V 5 bases, and 9 bases lay outside the gene matches.

A word on this clone: Other DNA sequences in the same sample also yield this CDR3. This sequence joins TRBV2 and TRBJ2-5, with a possible D match to TRBD1 (6 bases). CDR1 is SNHLY, CDR2 FYNNEI, per germline. The CDR3 spans 13 residues. Trimming left V 4 bases short and J 4 bases short, with 10 bases between. CDR3 DNA sequence: TGTGCCAGCAGTGCTGGGGGCGGAGAGACCCAGTACTTC. As protein: CASSAGGGETQYF.